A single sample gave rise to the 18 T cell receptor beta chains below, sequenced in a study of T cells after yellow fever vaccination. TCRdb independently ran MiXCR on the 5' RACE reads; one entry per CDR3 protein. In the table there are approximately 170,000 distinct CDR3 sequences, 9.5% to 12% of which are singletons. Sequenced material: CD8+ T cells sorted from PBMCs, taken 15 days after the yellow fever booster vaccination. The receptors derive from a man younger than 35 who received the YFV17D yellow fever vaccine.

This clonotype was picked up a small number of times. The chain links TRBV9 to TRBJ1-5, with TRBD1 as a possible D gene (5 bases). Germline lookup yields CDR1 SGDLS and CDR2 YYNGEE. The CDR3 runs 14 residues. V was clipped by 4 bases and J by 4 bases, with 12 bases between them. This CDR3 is CASSLWGGNQPQHF. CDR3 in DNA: TGTGCCAGCAGCCTTTGGGGGGGGAATCAGCCCCAGCATTTT.

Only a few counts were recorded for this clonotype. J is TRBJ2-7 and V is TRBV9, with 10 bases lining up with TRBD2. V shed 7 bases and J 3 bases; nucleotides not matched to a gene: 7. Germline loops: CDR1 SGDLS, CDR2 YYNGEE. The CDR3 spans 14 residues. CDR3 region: CASGSSGGFYEQYF. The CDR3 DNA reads TGTGCCAGCGGGTCTAGCGGGGGATTCTACGAGCAGTACTTC.

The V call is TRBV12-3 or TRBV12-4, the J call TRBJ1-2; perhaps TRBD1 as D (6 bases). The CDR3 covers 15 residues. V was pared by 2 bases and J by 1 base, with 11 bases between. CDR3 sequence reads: CASSLRQGLNYGYTF. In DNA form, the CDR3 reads TGTGCCAGCAGTTTAAGGCAGGGGCTTAACTATGGCTACACCTTC.

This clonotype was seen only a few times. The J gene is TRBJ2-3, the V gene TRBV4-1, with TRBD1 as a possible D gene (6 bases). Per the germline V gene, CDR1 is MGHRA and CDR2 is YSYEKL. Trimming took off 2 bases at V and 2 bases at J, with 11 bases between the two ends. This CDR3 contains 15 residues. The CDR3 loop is CASSQIGGPTDTQYF. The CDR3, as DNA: TGCGCCAGCAGCCAAATAGGGGGACCCACAGATACGCAGTATTTT.

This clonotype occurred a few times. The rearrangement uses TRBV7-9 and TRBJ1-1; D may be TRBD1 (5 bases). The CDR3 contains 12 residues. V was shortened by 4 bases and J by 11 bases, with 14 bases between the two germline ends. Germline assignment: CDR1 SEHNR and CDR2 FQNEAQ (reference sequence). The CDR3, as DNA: TGTGCCAGCAGCTCCCTGGGGGTGGAGGCTTTCTTT. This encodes CASSSLGVEAFF.

This CDR3 reads CASSQTATGDSGANVLTF. The CDR3, as DNA: TGTGCCAGCAGTCAAACCGCGACAGGGGACTCTGGGGCCAACGTCCTGACTTTC. This chain uses TRBV27 with TRBJ2-6; 8 bases agree with TRBD1. This CDR3 has 18 amino acids. Trimming took 5 bases from V and 0 from J; bases not matched to a gene: 9. Germline values: CDR1 MNHEY, CDR2 SMNVEV (reference sequence).

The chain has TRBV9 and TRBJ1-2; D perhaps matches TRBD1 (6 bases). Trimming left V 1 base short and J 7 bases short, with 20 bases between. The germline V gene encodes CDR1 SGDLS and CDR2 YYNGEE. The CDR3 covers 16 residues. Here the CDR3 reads CASSVRAQGQSFGYTF. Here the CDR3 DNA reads TGTGCCAGCAGCGTAAGGGCTCAGGGGCAGAGTTTTGGCTACACCTTC.

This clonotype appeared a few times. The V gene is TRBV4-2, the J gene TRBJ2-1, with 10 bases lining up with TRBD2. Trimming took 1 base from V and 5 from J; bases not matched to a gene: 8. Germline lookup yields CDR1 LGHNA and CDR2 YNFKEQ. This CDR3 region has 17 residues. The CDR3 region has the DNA TGTGCCAGCAGCCAAGCGGGGCTAGCGGGGGCTGACAATGAGCAGTTCTTC. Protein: CASSQAGLAGADNEQFF.

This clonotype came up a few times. The CDR3 sequence: CASSETGGEWDTQYF. The CDR3 coding sequence is TGTGCCAGCAGCGAGACAGGGGGCGAGTGGGATACGCAGTATTTT. The rearrangement links TRBV7-9 to TRBJ2-3; 10 nucleotides line up with TRBD1. The CDR3 has 15 amino acids. The germline V gene encodes CDR1 SEHNR and CDR2 FQNEAQ (reference sequence). With 5 bases clipped from V and 6 bases from J, the junction kept 8 bases outside the gene matches.

The CDR3 is CSAGPLQGREKLFF. The CDR3 region has the DNA TGCAGTGCTGGCCCCCTACAGGGCAGGGAAAAACTGTTTTTT. The rearrangement uses TRBV20-1 and TRBJ1-4; a possible D gene is TRBD1 (6 bases). V lost 5 bases and J lost 8, with 18 bases in between. The CDR3 totals 14 residues. From germline, CDR1 is DFQATT and CDR2 SNEGSKA (reference sequence).

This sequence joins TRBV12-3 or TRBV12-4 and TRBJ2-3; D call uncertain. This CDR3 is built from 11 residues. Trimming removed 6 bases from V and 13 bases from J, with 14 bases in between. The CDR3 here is CASSTGSPKYF. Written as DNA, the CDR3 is TGTGCCAGCAGCACCGGGTCGCCCAAGTATTTT.

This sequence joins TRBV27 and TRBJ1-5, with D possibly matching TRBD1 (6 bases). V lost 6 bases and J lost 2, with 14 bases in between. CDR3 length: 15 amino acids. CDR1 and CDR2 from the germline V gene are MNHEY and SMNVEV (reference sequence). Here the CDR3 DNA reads TGTGCCAGCAGGGAGAGGGGGTTCGGCAATCAGCCCCAGCATTTT. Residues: CASRERGFGNQPQHF.

CDR3 sequence reads: CASSLAPASANTGELFF. CDR3 bases: TGTGCCAGCAGCCTAGCCCCTGCCTCCGCGAACACCGGGGAGCTGTTTTTT. The genes are TRBV11-2 and TRBJ2-2, with D perhaps TRBD2 (5 bases). With 5 bases removed from V and 0 bases from J, the gap between germline ends came to 16 bases. The CDR3 consists of 17 residues. The germline V gene encodes CDR1 SGHAT and CDR2 FQNNGV.

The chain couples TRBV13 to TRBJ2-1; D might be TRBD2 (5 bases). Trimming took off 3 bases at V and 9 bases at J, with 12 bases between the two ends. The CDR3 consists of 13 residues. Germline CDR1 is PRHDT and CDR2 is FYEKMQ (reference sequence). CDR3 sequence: CASSLASHGEQFF. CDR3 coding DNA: TGTGCCAGCAGCTTGGCTAGCCACGGTGAGCAGTTCTTC.

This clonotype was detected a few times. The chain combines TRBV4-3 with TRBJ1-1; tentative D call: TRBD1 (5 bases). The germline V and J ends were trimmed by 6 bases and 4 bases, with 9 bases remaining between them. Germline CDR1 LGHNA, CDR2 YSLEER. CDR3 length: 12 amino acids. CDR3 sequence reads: CASSGHSTEAFF. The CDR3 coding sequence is TGCGCCAGCAGTGGACATTCCACTGAAGCTTTCTTT.

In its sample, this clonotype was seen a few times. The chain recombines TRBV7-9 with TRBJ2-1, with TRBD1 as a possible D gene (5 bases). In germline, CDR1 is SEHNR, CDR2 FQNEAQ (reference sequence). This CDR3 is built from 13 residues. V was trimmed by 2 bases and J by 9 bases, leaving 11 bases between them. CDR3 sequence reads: CASSLIWGGEQFF. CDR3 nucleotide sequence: TGTGCCAGCAGCTTAATATGGGGCGGTGAGCAGTTCTTC.

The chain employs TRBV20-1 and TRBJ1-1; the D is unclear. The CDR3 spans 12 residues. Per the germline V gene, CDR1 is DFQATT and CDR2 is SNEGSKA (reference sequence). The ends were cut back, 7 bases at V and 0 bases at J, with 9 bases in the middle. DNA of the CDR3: TGCAGTGTTAAGGTCATGAACACTGAAGCTTTCTTT. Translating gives CSVKVMNTEAFF.

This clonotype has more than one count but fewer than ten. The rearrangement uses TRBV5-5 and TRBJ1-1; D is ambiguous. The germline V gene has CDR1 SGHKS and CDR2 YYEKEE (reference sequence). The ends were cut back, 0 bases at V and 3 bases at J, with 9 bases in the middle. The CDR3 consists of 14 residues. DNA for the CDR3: TGTGCCAGCAGCTTGGACGGGTGGGACACTGAAGCTTTCTTT. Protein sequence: CASSLDGWDTEAFF.